The present T cell receptor (beta chain) was sequenced within a study of PD-L1 blockade in urothelial cancer. Across the study: Researchers looked at the blood 3 weeks (second dose) and 6 weeks after treatment began.

Time point described: pretreatment peripheral blood. Repertoires were generated with immunoSEQ multiplex PCR, while TCRdb's copy carries only in-frame clones and drops some. The sample records around 100,000 clones, roughly 91% being singletons. Sequencing was performed on PBMCs, taken around atezolizumab (anti-PD-L1) treatment. The receptor was derived from a man in his fifties or sixties with urothelial cancer.

DNA of the CDR3: TGCGCCAGCAAAGTAACAGCTGCTGGAGAGACCCAGTACTTC. It yields the protein CASKVTAAGETQYF. The V call is TRBV5-1, the J call TRBJ2-5; D uncertain. Trimming took 6 bases from V and 4 from J, leaving 16 bases between them. The CDR3 extends over 14 amino acids. Looked up from germline, CDR1 is SGHRS and CDR2 is YFSETQ.